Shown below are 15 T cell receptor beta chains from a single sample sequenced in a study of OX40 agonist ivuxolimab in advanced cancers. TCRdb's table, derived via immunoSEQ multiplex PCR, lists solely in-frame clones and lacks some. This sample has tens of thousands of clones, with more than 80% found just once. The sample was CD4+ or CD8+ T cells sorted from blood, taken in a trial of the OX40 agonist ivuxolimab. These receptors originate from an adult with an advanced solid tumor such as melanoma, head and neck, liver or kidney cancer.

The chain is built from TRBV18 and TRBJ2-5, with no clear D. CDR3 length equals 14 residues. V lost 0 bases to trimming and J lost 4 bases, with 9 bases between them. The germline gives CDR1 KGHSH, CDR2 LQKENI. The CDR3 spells CASSPPSVGETQYF. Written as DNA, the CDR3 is TGTGCCAGCTCACCACCTTCCGTGGGAGAGACCCAGTACTTC.

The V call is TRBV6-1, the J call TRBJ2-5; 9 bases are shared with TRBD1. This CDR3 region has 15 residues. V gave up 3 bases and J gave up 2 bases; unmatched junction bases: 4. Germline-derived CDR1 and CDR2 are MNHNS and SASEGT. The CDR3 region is CASSDGTGRQETQYF. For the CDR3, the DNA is TGTGCCAGCAGTGATGGGACAGGGAGACAAGAGACCCAGTACTTC.

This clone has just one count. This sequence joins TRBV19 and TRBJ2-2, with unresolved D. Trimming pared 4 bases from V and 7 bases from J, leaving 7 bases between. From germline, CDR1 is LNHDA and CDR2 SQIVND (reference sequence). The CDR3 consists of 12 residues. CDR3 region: CASSTRIGELFF. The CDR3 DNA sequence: TGTGCCAGTAGTACTAGAATCGGGGAGCTGTTTTTT.

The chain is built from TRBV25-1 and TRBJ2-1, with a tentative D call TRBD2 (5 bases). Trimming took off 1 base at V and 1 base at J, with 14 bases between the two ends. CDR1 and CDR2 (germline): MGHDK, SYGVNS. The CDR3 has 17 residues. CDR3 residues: CASSESSGTHSYNEQFF. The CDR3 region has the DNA TGTGCCAGCAGTGAATCTTCGGGAACACATTCCTACAATGAGCAGTTCTTC.

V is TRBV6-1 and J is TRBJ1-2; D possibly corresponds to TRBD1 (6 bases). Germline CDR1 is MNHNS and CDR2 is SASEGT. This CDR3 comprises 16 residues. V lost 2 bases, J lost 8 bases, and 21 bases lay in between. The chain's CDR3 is CASSERLGATAGGYTF. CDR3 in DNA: TGTGCCAGCAGTGAAAGGCTGGGGGCGACGGCGGGAGGCTACACCTTC.

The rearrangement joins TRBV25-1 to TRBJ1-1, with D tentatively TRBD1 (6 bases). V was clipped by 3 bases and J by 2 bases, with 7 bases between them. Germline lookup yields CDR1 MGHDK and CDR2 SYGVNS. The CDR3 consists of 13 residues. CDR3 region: CASSDRGNTEAFF. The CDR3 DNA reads TGTGCCAGCAGTGACAGGGGTAACACTGAAGCTTTCTTT.

The CDR3 loop reads CASSLEARGVYGYTF. CDR3 DNA: TGTGCCAGCAGCTTGGAAGCCAGGGGTGTCTATGGCTACACCTTC. This sequence joins TRBV4-2 and TRBJ1-2; D is possibly TRBD1 (6 bases). From germline, CDR1 is LGHNA and CDR2 YNFKEQ. V gave up 5 bases and J gave up 4 bases, with 17 bases separating them. This CDR3 has 15 residues.

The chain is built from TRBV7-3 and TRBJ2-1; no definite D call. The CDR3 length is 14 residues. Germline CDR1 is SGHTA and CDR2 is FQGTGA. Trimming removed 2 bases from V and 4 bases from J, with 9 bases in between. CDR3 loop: CASSLGSPYNEQFF. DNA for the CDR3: TGTGCCAGCAGCTTAGGGTCCCCATACAATGAGCAGTTCTTC.

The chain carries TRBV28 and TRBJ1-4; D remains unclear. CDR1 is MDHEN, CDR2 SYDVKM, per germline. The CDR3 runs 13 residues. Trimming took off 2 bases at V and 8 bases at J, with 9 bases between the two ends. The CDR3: CASSLGGSEKLFF. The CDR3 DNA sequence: TGTGCCAGCAGTTTAGGCGGTTCGGAAAAACTGTTTTTT.

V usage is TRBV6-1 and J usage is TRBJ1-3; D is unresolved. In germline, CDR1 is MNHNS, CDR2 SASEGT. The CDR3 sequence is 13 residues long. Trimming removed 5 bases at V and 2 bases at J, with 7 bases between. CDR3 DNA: TGTGCCAGCAGTTTAGGACCTGGAAACACCATATATTTT. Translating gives CASSLGPGNTIYF.

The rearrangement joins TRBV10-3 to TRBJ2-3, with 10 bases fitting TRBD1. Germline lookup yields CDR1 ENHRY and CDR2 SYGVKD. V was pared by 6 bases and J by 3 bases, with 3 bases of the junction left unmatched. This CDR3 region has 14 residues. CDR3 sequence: CAISRDRGTDTQYF. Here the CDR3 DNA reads TGTGCCATCAGCCGGGACAGGGGTACAGATACGCAGTATTTT.

The CDR3 loop reads CASSRGLANNEQFF. The CDR3 nucleotides are TGTGCCAGCAGCCGGGGACTAGCCAACAATGAGCAGTTCTTC. V and J are TRBV7-7 and TRBJ2-1; the match to TRBD2 covers 9 bases. Per the germline V gene, CDR1 is SSHAT and CDR2 is FNYEAQ (reference sequence). J lost 5 bases, V lost 5 bases, and 4 bases had no gene match. This CDR3 has 14 residues. The whole variable domain, filled in from reference TRBV7-7 and TRBJ2-1, reads GAGVSQSPRYKVTKRGQDVTLRCDPISSHATLYWYQQALGQGPEFLTYFNYEAQPDKSGLPSDRFSAERPEGSISTLTIQRTEQRDSAMYRCASSRGLANNEQFFGPGTRLTVL.

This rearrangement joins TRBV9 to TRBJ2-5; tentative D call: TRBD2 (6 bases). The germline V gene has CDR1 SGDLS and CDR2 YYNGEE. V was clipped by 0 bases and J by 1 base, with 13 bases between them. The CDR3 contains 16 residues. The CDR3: CASSVDVAGSQETQYF. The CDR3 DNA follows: TGTGCCAGCAGCGTAGATGTGGCGGGGAGCCAAGAGACCCAGTACTTC.

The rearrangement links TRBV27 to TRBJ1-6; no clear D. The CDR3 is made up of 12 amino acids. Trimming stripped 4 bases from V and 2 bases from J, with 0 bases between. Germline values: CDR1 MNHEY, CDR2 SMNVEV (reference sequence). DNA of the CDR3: TGTGCCAGCAGTTCCTATAATTCACCCCTCCACTTT. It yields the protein CASSSYNSPLHF.

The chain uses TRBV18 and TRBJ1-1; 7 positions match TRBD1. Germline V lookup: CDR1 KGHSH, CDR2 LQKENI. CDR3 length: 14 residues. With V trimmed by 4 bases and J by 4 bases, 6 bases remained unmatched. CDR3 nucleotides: TGTGCCAGCTCACATCGGGACAGTTCCACTGAAGCTTTCTTT. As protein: CASSHRDSSTEAFF.